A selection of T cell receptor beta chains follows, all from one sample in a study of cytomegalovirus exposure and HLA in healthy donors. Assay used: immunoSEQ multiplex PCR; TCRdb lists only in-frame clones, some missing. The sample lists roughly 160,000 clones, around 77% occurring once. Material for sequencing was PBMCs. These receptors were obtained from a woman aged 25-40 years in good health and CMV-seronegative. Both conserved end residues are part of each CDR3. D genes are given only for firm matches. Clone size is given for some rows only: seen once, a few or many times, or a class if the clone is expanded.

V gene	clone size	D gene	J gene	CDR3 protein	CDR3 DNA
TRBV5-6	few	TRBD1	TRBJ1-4	CASSLRGTVNEKLFF	TGTGCCAGCAGCTTGCGGGGGACAGTGAATGAAAAACTGTTTTTT
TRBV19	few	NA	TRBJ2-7	CASSMGQASYEQYF	TGTGCCAGTAGTATGGGGCAGGCCTCCTACGAGCAGTACTTC
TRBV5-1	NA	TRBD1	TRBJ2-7	CASSWTGGHEQYF	TGCGCCAGCAGCTGGACAGGGGGCCACGAGCAGTACTTC
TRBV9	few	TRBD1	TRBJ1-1	CASSSMPTGDTEAFF	TGTGCCAGCAGCTCAATGCCTACAGGGGACACTGAAGCTTTCTTT
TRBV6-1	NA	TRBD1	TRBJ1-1	CASSEAHSGGTEAFF	TGTGCCAGCAGTGAAGCTCATTCAGGGGGCACTGAAGCTTTCTTT
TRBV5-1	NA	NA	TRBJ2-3	CASSLGVATSTDTQYF	TGCGCCAGCAGCTTGGGGGTAGCGACTAGCACAGATACGCAGTATTTT
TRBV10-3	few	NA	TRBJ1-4	CAIRQATNEKLFF	TGTGCCATCCGACAGGCAACTAATGAAAAACTGTTTTTT
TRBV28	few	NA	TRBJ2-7	CASNSESRYEQYF	TGTGCCAGCAATAGTGAATCTCGGTACGAGCAGTACTTC
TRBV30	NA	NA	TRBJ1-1	CAWSPRTEAFF	TGTGCCTGGAGTCCCCGCACTGAAGCTTTCTTT
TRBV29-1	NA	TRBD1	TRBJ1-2	CSVATGQGADGYTF	TGCAGCGTTGCTACGGGACAGGGGGCAGATGGCTACACCTTC
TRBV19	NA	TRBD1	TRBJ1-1	CASSLQGGTEAFF	TGTGCCAGTAGCCTACAGGGGGGCACTGAAGCTTTCTTT
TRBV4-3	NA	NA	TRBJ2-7	CASSLNTARGQYF	TGCGCCAGCAGCCTAAATACAGCCCGTGGGCAGTACTTC
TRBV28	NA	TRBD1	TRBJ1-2	CASSETGIGYTF	TGTGCCAGCAGTGAGACAGGGATCGGCTACACCTTC
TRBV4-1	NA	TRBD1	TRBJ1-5	CASSLRTGSDSHQPQHF	TGCGCCAGCAGCTTGCGGACAGGCAGCGATAGCCATCAGCCCCAGCATTTT
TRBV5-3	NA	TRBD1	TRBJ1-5	CARSFRQTGGRDQPQHF	TGTGCCAGAAGCTTCCGACAAACAGGGGGCAGGGATCAGCCCCAGCATTTT
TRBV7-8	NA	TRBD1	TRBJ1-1	CASSLQGAVNTEAFF	TGTGCCAGCAGCTTACAGGGGGCAGTGAACACTGAAGCTTTCTTT
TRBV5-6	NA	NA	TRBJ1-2	CASSTNYRDGYGYTF	TGTGCCAGCAGCACCAATTACAGGGACGGCTATGGCTACACCTTC
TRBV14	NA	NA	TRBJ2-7	CASSQVQPFEQYF	TGTGCCAGCAGCCAAGTACAACCTTTTGAGCAGTACTTC
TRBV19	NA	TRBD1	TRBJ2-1	CASSIGWGQGWSEQFF	TGTGCCAGTAGTATAGGTTGGGGACAGGGCTGGTCAGAGCAGTTCTTC
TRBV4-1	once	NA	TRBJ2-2	CASNRGGDTGELFF	TGCGCCAGCAACAGGGGGGGGGACACCGGGGAGCTGTTTTTT
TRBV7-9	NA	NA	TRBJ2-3	CASSLGGGVTDTQYF	TGTGCCAGCAGCTTAGGGGGAGGTGTGACAGATACGCAGTATTTT
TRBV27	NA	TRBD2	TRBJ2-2	CASCFTSGATGELFF	TGTGCCAGCTGCTTTACTAGCGGAGCTACCGGGGAGCTGTTTTTT
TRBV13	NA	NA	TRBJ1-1	CASSLGLRTAEAFF	TGTGCCAGCAGCTTAGGTCTCCGTACAGCTGAAGCTTTCTTT
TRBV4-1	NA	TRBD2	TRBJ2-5	CASSPAWLAGGETQYF	TGCGCCAGCAGCCCCGCGTGGCTAGCGGGGGGAGAGACCCAGTACTTC
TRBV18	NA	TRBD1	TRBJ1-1	CASSPLSPGQGSEAFF	TGTGCCAGCTCACCTCTCTCGCCGGGACAGGGGTCTGAAGCTTTCTTT
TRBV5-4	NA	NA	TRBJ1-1	CASSREGTASRGFF	TGTGCCAGCAGCAGGGAGGGGACTGCATCCAGGGGTTTCTTT
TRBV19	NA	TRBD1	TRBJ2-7	CASMVGTGSYEQYF	TGTGCCAGTATGGTGGGGACAGGGTCCTACGAGCAGTACTTC
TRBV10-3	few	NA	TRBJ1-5	CAIRPAGANQPQHF	TGTGCCATCAGACCAGCAGGGGCAAATCAGCCCCAGCATTTT
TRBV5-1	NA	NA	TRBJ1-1	CASSFDSNTEAFF	TGCGCCAGCAGCTTCGACTCGAACACTGAAGCTTTCTTT
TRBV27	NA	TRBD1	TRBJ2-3	CASSGQGTGTDTQYF	TGTGCCAGCAGTGGACAGGGTACGGGGACAGATACGCAGTATTTT
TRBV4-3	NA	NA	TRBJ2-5	CASSRWDTQETQYF	TGCGCCAGCAGCCGCTGGGACACCCAAGAGACCCAGTACTTC
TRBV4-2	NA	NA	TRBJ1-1	CASSQDAGVNTEAFF	TGTGCCAGCAGCCAAGATGCGGGGGTGAACACTGAAGCTTTCTTT
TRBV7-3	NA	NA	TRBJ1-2	CASSLDTSNYGYTF	TGTGCCAGCAGCCTCGACACATCTAACTATGGCTACACCTTC
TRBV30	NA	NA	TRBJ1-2	CAWGGGSGYGYTF	TGTGCCTGGGGGGGAGGGTCTGGCTATGGCTACACCTTC
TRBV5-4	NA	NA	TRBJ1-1	CASSLWSGHQDTEAFF	TGTGCCAGCAGCTTGTGGTCAGGTCACCAGGACACTGAAGCTTTCTTT
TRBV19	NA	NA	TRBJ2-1	CASSITFSPYNEQFF	TGTGCCAGTAGTATTACCTTTAGCCCCTACAATGAGCAGTTCTTC
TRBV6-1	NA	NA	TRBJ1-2	CASSEGGINYGYTF	TGTGCCAGCAGTGAGGGGGGTATAAACTATGGCTACACCTTC
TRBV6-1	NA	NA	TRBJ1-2	CASSRQVGDGYTF	TGTGCCAGCAGTCGACAGGTTGGCGATGGCTACACCTTC
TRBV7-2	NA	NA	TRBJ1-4	CASSPRTDVGELFF	TGTGCCAGCAGCCCCAGGACAGACGTTGGGGAACTGTTTTTT
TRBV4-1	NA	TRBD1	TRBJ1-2	CASSQGQASNYGYTF	TGCGCCAGCAGCCAGGGACAGGCCTCTAACTATGGCTACACCTTC
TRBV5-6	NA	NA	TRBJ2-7	CASSLYPGGEQYF	TGTGCCAGCAGCTTATACCCAGGAGGCGAGCAGTACTTC
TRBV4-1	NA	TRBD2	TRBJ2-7	CASQEGLAVSYEQYF	TGCGCCAGCCAGGAGGGGCTAGCGGTCTCCTACGAGCAGTACTTC
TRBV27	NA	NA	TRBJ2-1	CASSTWRPSSYNEQFF	TGTGCCAGCAGTACGTGGCGGCCTAGCTCCTACAATGAGCAGTTCTTC
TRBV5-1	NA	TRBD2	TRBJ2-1	CASSVGTSGIADEQFF	TGCGCCAGCAGCGTCGGGACTAGCGGGATCGCGGATGAGCAGTTCTTC
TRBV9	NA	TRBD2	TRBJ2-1	CASSHGELAGGISYNEQFF	TGTGCCAGCAGCCATGGGGAACTAGCGGGAGGGATTAGCTACAATGAGCAGTTCTTC
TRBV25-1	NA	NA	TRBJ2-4	CASSEWSREYIQYF	TGTGCCAGCAGTGAATGGAGCAGGGAATACATTCAGTACTTC
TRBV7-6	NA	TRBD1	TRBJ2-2	CASSFTGGPGELFF	TGTGCCAGCAGCTTTACAGGGGGCCCCGGGGAGCTGTTTTTT
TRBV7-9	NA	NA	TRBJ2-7	CASSDQTDTYEQYF	TGTGCCAGCAGCGATCAGACAGACACCTACGAGCAGTACTTC
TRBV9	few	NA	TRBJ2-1	CASATGVYNEQFF	TGTGCCAGCGCGACAGGCGTTTACAATGAGCAGTTCTTC
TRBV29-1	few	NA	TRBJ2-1	CSVDRRLYNEQFF	TGCAGCGTTGACAGAAGACTCTACAATGAGCAGTTCTTC
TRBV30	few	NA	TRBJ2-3	CAWSFSGTTDTQYF	TGTGCCTGGTCCTTCTCCGGGACAACAGATACGCAGTATTTT
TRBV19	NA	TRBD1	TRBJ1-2	CASSIGYRGNFNYGYTF	TGTGCCAGTAGTATAGGTTACAGGGGCAACTTTAACTATGGCTACACCTTC
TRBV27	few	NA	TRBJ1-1	CASSFGSSLKEAFF	TGTGCCAGCAGTTTTGGTAGCAGCCTCAAAGAAGCTTTCTTT
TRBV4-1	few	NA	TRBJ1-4	CASSQEVPGRDLYEKLFF	TGCGCCAGCAGCCAAGAGGTGCCTGGGAGAGATCTTTATGAAAAACTGTTTTTT
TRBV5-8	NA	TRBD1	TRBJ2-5	CASRWGTGVFETQYF	TGTGCCAGTCGCTGGGGGACAGGGGTTTTCGAGACCCAGTACTTC
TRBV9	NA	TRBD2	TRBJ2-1	CASSPGTSGSRGEQFF	TGTGCCAGCAGCCCGGGGACTAGCGGGAGTAGGGGTGAGCAGTTCTTC
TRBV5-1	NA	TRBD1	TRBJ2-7	CASSLRTGYDYEQYF	TGCGCCAGCAGCCTGAGGACAGGGTATGACTACGAGCAGTACTTC
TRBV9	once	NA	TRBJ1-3	CASSGHLAPSGNTIYF	TGTGCCAGCAGCGGACATCTTGCGCCCTCTGGAAACACCATATATTTT
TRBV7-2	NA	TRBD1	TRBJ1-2	CASSQTGGAWYGYPF	TGTGCCAGCAGTCAGACAGGGGGCGCATGGTATGGCTACCCCTTC
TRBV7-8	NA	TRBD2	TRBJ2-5	CASSKIAGGGETQYF	TGTGCCAGCAGCAAGATAGCGGGGGGCGGAGAGACCCAGTACTTC